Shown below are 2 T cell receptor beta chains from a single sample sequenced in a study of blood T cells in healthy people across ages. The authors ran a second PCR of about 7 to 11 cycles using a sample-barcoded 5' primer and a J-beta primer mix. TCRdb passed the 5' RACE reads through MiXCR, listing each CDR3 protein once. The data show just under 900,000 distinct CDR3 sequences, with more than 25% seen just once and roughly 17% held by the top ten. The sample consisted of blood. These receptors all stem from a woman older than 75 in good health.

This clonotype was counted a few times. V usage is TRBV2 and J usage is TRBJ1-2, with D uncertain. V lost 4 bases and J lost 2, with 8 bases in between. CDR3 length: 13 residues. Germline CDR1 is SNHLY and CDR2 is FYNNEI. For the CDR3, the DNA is TGTGCCAGCAGTGTCTCCGGGAACTATGGCTACACCTTC. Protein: CASSVSGNYGYTF.

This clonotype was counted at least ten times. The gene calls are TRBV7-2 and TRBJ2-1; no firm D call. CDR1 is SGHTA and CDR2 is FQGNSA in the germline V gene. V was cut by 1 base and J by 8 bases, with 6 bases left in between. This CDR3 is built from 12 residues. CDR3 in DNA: TGTGCCAGCAGCTTAGGGGCCTATGAGCAGTTCTTC. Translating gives CASSLGAYEQFF. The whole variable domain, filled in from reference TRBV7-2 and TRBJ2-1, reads GAGVSQSPSNKVTEKGKDVELRCDPISGHTALYWYRQSLGQGLEFLIYFQGNSAPDKSGLPSDRFSAERTGGSVSTLTIQRTQQEDSAVYLCASSLGAYEQFFGPGTRLTVL.